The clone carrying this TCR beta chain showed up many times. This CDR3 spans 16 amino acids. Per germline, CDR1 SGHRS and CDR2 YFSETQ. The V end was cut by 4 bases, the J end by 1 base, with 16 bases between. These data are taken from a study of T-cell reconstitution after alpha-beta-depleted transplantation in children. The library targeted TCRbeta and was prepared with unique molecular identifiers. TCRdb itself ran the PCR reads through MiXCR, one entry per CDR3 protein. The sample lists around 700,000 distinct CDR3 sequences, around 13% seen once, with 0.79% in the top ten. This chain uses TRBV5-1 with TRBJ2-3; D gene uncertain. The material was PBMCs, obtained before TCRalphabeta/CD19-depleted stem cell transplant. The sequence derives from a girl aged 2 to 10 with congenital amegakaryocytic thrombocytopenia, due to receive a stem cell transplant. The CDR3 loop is CASSPPSLVGTDTQYF. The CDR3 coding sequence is TGCGCCAGCAGCCCACCCAGCCTCGTCGGCACAGATACGCAGTATTTT. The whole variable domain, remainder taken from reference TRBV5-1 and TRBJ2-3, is KAGVTQTPRYLIKTRGQQVTLSCSPISGHRSVSWYQQTPGQGLQFLFEYFSETQRNKGNFPGRFSGRQFSNSRSEMNVSTLELGDSALYLCASSPPSLVGTDTQYFGPGTRLTVL.